These 20 T cell receptor beta chains share one sample of origin, sequenced in a study of T cells after yellow fever vaccination. TCRdb reprocessed the 5' RACE reads with MiXCR, giving one entry per CDR3 protein. The top ten clones hold approximately 15% of a sample with nearly 350,000 distinct CDR3 sequences, approximately 8% of them seen once. The specimen was PBMCs, collected more than 35 days after the first yellow fever vaccination. The receptors derive from a man between 18 and 35 years old who received the YFV17D yellow fever vaccine.

This clonotype appeared a few times. The genes are TRBV27 and TRBJ2-2; D tentatively reads TRBD1 or TRBD2 (5 bases each). The CDR3 sequence is 17 residues long. Germline CDR1 is MNHEY and CDR2 is SMNVEV (reference sequence). V was cut by 2 bases and J by 0 bases, with 13 bases left in between. CDR3 sequence (DNA): TGTGCCAGCAGTTTAGGGCTCGGGACGGCGAACACCGGGGAGCTGTTTTTT. Its translation: CASSLGLGTANTGELFF.

This clonotype appeared a few times. The chain employs TRBV5-6 and TRBJ1-3, with no clear D. The germline V gene has CDR1 SGHDT and CDR2 YYEEEE. Between the trimmed V and J ends, which lost 0 bases and 0 bases, there was a span of 4 bases. CDR3 length equals 14 residues. The CDR3 bases are TGTGCCAGCAGCTTGGTCCTCTCTGGAAACACCATATATTTT. It specifies CASSLVLSGNTIYF. The full variable domain, in which reference TRBV5-6 and TRBJ1-3 provide the parts outside the CDR3, is DAGVTQSPTHLIKTRGQQVTLRCSPKSGHDTVSWYQQALGQGPQFIFQYYEEEERQRGNFPDRFSGHQFPNYSSELNVNALLLGDSALYLCASSLVLSGNTIYFGEGSWLTVV.

V gene TRBV12-3 or TRBV12-4 combines with J gene TRBJ1-1; a possible D gene is TRBD1 (5 bases). V was pared by 5 bases and J by 7 bases, with 11 bases between. This CDR3 region has 12 residues. The CDR3 coding sequence is TGTGCCAGCAGTCCGGGGGGACTTGAAGCTTTCTTT. It codes for CASSPGGLEAFF.

This clonotype has more than one count but fewer than ten. The chain carries TRBV20-1 and TRBJ2-2; D not resolved. This CDR3 is built from 14 residues. The V and J ends lost 2 bases and 3 bases respectively, with 10 bases between them. Germline loops: CDR1 DFQATT, CDR2 SNEGSKA (reference sequence). Here the CDR3 reads CSARFERYTGELFF. The CDR3 nucleotides are TGCAGTGCTAGATTCGAACGGTACACCGGGGAGCTGTTTTTT.

This clonotype came up a few times. This chain connects TRBV7-9 to TRBJ2-3; D is unclear. Germline V gene data show CDR1 as SEHNR and CDR2 as FQNEAQ (reference sequence). The CDR3 extends over 12 amino acids. Trimming stripped 3 bases from V and 6 bases from J, with 7 bases between. The chain's CDR3 is CASSLIYDTQYF. The CDR3 region has the DNA TGTGCCAGCAGCTTGATATACGATACGCAGTATTTT.

This chain's CDR3 is CASSLNSGGETQYF. The CDR3, as DNA: TGTGCCAGCAGCTTAAACTCGGGTGGAGAGACCCAGTACTTC. The chain uses TRBV7-3 and TRBJ2-5, with D uncertain. This CDR3 has 14 residues. V gave up 1 base and J gave up 4 bases, with 10 bases separating them. Germline CDR1 and CDR2: SGHTA and FQGTGA. Together with reference TRBV7-3 and TRBJ2-5, the CDR3 gives the full variable domain: GAGVSQTPSNKVTEKGKYVELRCDPISGHTALYWYRQSLGQGPEFLIYFQGTGAADDSGLPNDRFFAVRPEGSVSTLKIQRTERGDSAVYLCASSLNSGGETQYFGPGTRLLVL.

The chain links TRBV6-2 or TRBV6-3 to TRBJ2-7; 9 bases agree with TRBD1. The V and J ends lost 7 bases and 6 bases, in that order; junction bases with no gene match: 10. CDR1 MNHEY and CDR2 SVGEGT come from the germline V gene. The CDR3 runs to 14 residues. CDR3 sequence reads: CASTKNRDRAEQYV. CDR3 DNA sequence: TGTGCCAGCACTAAAAACCGGGACAGGGCCGAGCAGTACGTC.

This chain links TRBV2 with TRBJ2-7, with D unclear. V was clipped by 5 bases and J by 4 bases, with 18 bases between them. This CDR3 has 15 residues. Germline CDR1 is SNHLY and CDR2 is FYNNEI. The CDR3 sequence: CASSSSGPLPYEQYF. In DNA form, the CDR3 reads TGTGCCAGCAGTAGTTCCGGCCCCCTGCCATACGAGCAGTACTTC.

This rearrangement joins TRBV4-3 to TRBJ1-2; D gene uncertain. Germline CDR1 reads LGHNA; CDR2 reads YSLEER. Trimming took 1 base from V and 0 from J, leaving 9 bases between them. The CDR3 has 15 amino acids. The CDR3 loop reads CASSQAPESNYGYTF. The DNA of the CDR3 is TGCGCCAGCAGCCAAGCCCCCGAATCTAACTATGGCTACACCTTC.

The CDR3 loop is CASSQVAVSNQPQHF. CDR3 coding DNA: TGCGCCAGCAGCCAAGTCGCTGTTAGCAATCAGCCCCAGCATTTT. The rearrangement joins TRBV4-1 to TRBJ1-5, with D hard to call. With 1 base removed from V and 0 bases from J, the gap between germline ends came to 7 bases. CDR1 is MGHRA and CDR2 is YSYEKL in the germline V gene. CDR3 size: 15 residues.

This chain links TRBV6-1 with TRBJ2-3; D uncertain. Germline V gene data show CDR1 as MNHNS and CDR2 as SASEGT. Trimming removed 1 base from V and 2 bases from J, with 10 bases in between. CDR3 length equals 15 residues. The CDR3 spells CASSEELLSTDTQYF. DNA of the CDR3: TGTGCCAGCAGTGAAGAGTTGCTCTCCACAGATACGCAGTATTTT.

The CDR3 nucleotides read TGTGCCAGCAGCACCTCAAACCAAGAGACCCAGTACTTC. Translating gives CASSTSNQETQYF. V is TRBV7-3 and J is TRBJ2-5; D is unclear. This CDR3 region has 13 residues. V dropped 5 bases and J dropped 0 bases, with 7 bases sitting between them. The germline CDR1 and CDR2 sequences are SGHTA and FQGTGA.

This clonotype appeared a few times. The V call is TRBV4-3, the J call TRBJ1-2, with D possibly being TRBD1 (5 bases). Germline-derived CDR1 and CDR2 are LGHNA and YSLEER. The V end was cut by 3 bases, the J end by 2 bases, with 13 bases between. The CDR3 extends over 15 amino acids. The CDR3 region has the DNA TGCGCCAGCAGCCAGGGCTGGGACTTGAACTATGGCTACACCTTC. It translates to CASSQGWDLNYGYTF.

The chain is built from TRBV13 and TRBJ2-7, with TRBD2 matching over 7 bases. The CDR3 runs 14 residues. Germline trimming cut 0 bases from V and 5 bases from J; bases unmatched to any gene: 4. Germline V gene lookup returns CDR1 PRHDT and CDR2 FYEKMQ (reference sequence). The CDR3 is CASSLGRLAHEQYV. The CDR3 DNA is TGTGCCAGCAGCTTAGGCCGACTAGCCCACGAGCAGTACGTC.

The V and J genes are TRBV20-1 and TRBJ2-3; D assignment may be TRBD1 or TRBD2 (5 bases each). The CDR3 length is 14 residues. V was pared by 7 bases and J by 5 bases, with 19 bases between. CDR1 is DFQATT and CDR2 is SNEGSKA in the germline V gene (reference sequence). The CDR3 nucleotides are TGCAGTGGCGATAAGACAAGGGACGGAGATACGCAGTATTTT. Amino acids: CSGDKTRDGDTQYF.

This clonotype turned up a few times. The rearrangement joins TRBV7-3 to TRBJ2-1; 10 bases are a match to TRBD2. CDR3 length: 16 residues. CDR1 is SGHTA and CDR2 is FQGTGA in the germline V gene. V was clipped by 3 bases and J by 5 bases; unmatched bases: 7. CDR3 protein: CASSFTSGMGDNEQFF. CDR3 DNA: TGTGCCAGCAGCTTTACTAGCGGGATGGGGGACAATGAGCAGTTCTTC. Together with reference TRBV7-3 and TRBJ2-1, the CDR3 gives the full variable domain: GAGVSQTPSNKVTEKGKYVELRCDPISGHTALYWYRQSLGQGPEFLIYFQGTGAADDSGLPNDRFFAVRPEGSVSTLKIQRTERGDSAVYLCASSFTSGMGDNEQFFGPGTRLTVL.

The sample holds a few counts of this clonotype. This rearrangement joins TRBV12-3 or TRBV12-4 to TRBJ2-7; 8 positions match TRBD1. CDR3 length: 16 residues. After removal of 5 bases from V and 2 bases from J, the junction contained 11 bases not matched to a gene. The CDR3 reads CASSPRTGRKTYEQYF. The CDR3 nucleotides are TGTGCCAGCAGTCCCAGGACAGGGCGGAAGACCTACGAGCAGTACTTC.

This clonotype was seen at least ten times. The genes are TRBV4-3 and TRBJ2-5; 11 bases are a match to TRBD1. The CDR3 has 18 amino acids. The germline gives CDR1 LGHNA, CDR2 YSLEER. The ends lost 0 bases at V and 2 bases at J; junction bases unmatched: 8. The chain's CDR3 is CASSQDLSGTGGQETQYF. As DNA, the CDR3 is TGCGCCAGCAGCCAAGATTTATCGGGGACAGGGGGTCAAGAGACCCAGTACTTC.

This rearrangement joins TRBV27 to TRBJ2-1; D may be TRBD1 or TRBD2 (5 bases each). Trimming took off 4 bases at V and 6 bases at J, with 22 bases between the two ends. Per the germline V gene, CDR1 is MNHEY and CDR2 is SMNVEV (reference sequence). This CDR3 is built from 17 residues. The CDR3 loop reads CASSSYTPLPGTNEQFF. As DNA, the CDR3 is TGTGCCAGCAGTTCTTATACGCCTCTGCCGGGGACCAATGAGCAGTTCTTC.

This clonotype was found a few times. This rearrangement joins TRBV23-1 to TRBJ2-1; 9 bases match TRBD2. TRBV23-1 is assigned to the ORF class and has an uncertain function. The CDR3 contains 17 residues. V lost 0 bases to trimming and J lost 8 bases; unmatched junction nucleotides: 11. CDR3 residues: CASSQSIPSGVDYEQFF. The CDR3 nucleotides are TGCGCCAGCAGTCAATCGATACCTAGCGGGGTGGACTATGAGCAGTTCTTC.